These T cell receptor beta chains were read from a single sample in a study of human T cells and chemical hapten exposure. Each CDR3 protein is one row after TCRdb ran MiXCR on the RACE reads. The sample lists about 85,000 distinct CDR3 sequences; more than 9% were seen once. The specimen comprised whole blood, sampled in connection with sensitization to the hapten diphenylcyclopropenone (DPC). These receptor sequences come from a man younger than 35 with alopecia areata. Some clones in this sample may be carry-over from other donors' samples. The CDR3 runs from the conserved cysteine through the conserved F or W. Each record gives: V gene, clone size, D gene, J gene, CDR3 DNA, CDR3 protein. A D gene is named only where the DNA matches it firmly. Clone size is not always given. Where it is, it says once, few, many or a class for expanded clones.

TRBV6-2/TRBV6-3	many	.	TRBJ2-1	TGTGCCAGCAGTACCTCTCTAGAGTACAATGAGCAGTTCTTC	CASSTSLEYNEQFF
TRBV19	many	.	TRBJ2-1	TGTGCCAGTAGTATGTTTAGCCCGGGGGATGAGCAGTTCTTC	CASSMFSPGDEQFF
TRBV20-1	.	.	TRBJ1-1	TGCAGTGCTCCGGACCAGGACACTGAAGCTTTCTTT	CSAPDQDTEAFF
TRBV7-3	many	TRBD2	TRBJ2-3	TGTGCCAGCAGCTCCCTCACTAGCGCGGATACGCAGTATTTT	CASSSLTSADTQYF
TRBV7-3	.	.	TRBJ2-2	TGTGCCAGCAGCTTACAGGCCAACGGGAACGGAGCCACCGGGGAGCTGTTTTTT	CASSLQANGNGATGELFF
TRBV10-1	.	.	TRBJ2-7	TGCGCCAGCAGTGAGTCACACGAGCAGTACTTC	CASSESHEQYF
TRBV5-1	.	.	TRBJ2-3	TGCGCCAGCAGCCCACGGGACGCCCGTACCTTCACAGATACGCAGTATTTT	CASSPRDARTFTDTQYF
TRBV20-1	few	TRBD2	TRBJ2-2	TGCAGTGCAGAGCGGGACCCCTCTAACACCGGGGAGCTGTTTTTT	CSAERDPSNTGELFF
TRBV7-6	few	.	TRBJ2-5	TGTGCCAGCAGCTTCGGGACCGAGTACCAAGAGACCCAGTACTTC	CASSFGTEYQETQYF
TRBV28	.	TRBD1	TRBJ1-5	TGTGCCAGCAGTTTACAGGGGGCCCAGCCCCAGCATTTT	CASSLQGAQPQHF
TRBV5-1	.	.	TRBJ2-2	TGCGCCAGCAGCTTTCAGCGGGACACCGGGGAGCTGTTTTTT	CASSFQRDTGELFF
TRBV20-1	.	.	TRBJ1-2	TGCAGTGCTGAGTTAAGAGCTAACTATGGCTACACCTTC	CSAELRANYGYTF
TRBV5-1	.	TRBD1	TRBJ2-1	TGCGCCAGCAGCCGGGACAGTTACAATGAGCAGTTCTTC	CASSRDSYNEQFF
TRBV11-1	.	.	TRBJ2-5	TGTGCCAGCAGCCCCAGGCGGAAACAAGAGACCCAGTACTTC	CASSPRRKQETQYF
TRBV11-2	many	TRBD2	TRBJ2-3	TGTGCCAGCGGATCTGGACTAGCATCCACAGATACGCAGTATTTT	CASGSGLASTDTQYF
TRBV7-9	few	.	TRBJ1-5	TGTGCCAGCAGCTTACAGAATCAGCCCCAGCATTTT	CASSLQNQPQHF
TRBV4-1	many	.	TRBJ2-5	TGCGCCAGCAGCCAAGATACGTTTAGGCGGGGATCAGAAGAGACCCAGTACTTC	CASSQDTFRRGSEETQYF
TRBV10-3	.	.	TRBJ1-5	TGTGCCATCAGTGATGCGGGGTTCAATCAGCCCCAGCATTTT	CAISDAGFNQPQHF
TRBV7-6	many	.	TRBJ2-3	TGTGCCAGCAGCTTAGGAGGGAGACAACGCACAGATACGCAGTATTTT	CASSLGGRQRTDTQYF
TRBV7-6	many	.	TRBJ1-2	TGTGCCAGCAGCTTAGGCGAAGGGAACTATGGCTACACCTTC	CASSLGEGNYGYTF
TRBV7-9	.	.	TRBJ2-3	TGTGCCAGCAGCTTAGCGTCCACCTACAGCACAGATACGCAGTATTTT	CASSLASTYSTDTQYF
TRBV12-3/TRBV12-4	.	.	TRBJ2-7	TGTGCCAGCAGTTTATTTGGAGGCGACAGACCCTACGAGCAGTACTTC	CASSLFGGDRPYEQYF
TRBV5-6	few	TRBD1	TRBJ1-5	TGTGCCAGCAGCCTCGGACAGGGGGTAGTCCCCCAGCATTTT	CASSLGQGVVPQHF
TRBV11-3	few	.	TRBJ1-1	TGTGCCAGCAAAGGGCCCGAGGCTGAAGCTTTCTTT	CASKGPEAEAFF
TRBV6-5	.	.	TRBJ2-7	TGTGCCAGCAGTTACTCAATGGCAGGATCCTACGAGCAGTACTTC	CASSYSMAGSYEQYF
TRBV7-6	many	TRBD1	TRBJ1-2	TGTGCCAGCAGCCCAACTCGGACAGGGGGAGTTCCTGGCTACACCTTC	CASSPTRTGGVPGYTF
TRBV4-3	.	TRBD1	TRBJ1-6	TGCGCCAGCAGCCAGGGCGGGACAGGGGGCCCTCATAATTCACCCCTCCACTTT	CASSQGGTGGPHNSPLHF
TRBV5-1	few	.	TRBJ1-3	TGCGCCAGCAGCTTGGCGGGCAGTACCTCTGGAAACACCATATATTTT	CASSLAGSTSGNTIYF
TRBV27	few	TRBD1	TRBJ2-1	TGTGCCAGCAGTAATTACCGGGACAGGGGGATTAATGAGCAGTTCTTC	CASSNYRDRGINEQFF
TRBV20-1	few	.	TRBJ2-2	TGCAGTACCCCTAGATCCGGGGAGCTGTTTTTT	CSTPRSGELFF
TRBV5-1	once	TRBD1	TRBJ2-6	TGCGCCAGCAGCCAGGGACAGGGGGCTGTGGCCAACGTCCTGACTTTC	CASSQGQGAVANVLTF
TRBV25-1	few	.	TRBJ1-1	TGTGCCAGCAGTGAATGGGACGGTGAAGCTTTCTTT	CASSEWDGEAFF
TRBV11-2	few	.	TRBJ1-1	TGTGCCAGCAGCTTAGGTTTTGACGGGTCCATGAACACTGAAGCTTTCTTT	CASSLGFDGSMNTEAFF
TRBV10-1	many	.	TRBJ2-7	TGCGCCAGCAGTCTAGGGGGAAGCTCCTACGAGCAGTACTTC	CASSLGGSSYEQYF
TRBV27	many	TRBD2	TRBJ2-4	TGTGCCAGCAGTTTTGGGGGAGGGTACATTCAGTACTTC	CASSFGGGYIQYF
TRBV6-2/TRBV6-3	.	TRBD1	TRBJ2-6	TGTGCCAGCAGTAACGGGACAGCAAGCTCTGGGGCCAACGTCCTGACTTTC	CASSNGTASSGANVLTF
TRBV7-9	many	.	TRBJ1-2	TGTGCCAGCAGCTTAAGTTGGCAGGAGAACTATGGCTACACCTTC	CASSLSWQENYGYTF
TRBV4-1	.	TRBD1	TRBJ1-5	TGCGCCAGCAGCCAAAAGGACAGGGGTGGATCCCAGCATTTT	CASSQKDRGGSQHF
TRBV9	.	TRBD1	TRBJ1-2	TGTGCCAGCAGCGGGACAGGTTCTAACTATGGCTACACCTTC	CASSGTGSNYGYTF
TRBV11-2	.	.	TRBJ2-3	TGTGCCAGCAGCTTAGGGGGGGGCGGTGCAGATACGCAGTATTTT	CASSLGGGGADTQYF